These 14 T cell receptor beta chains were all obtained from the same sample, sequenced in a study of T cell repertoires in cytomegalovirus infection. MiXCR was run by TCRdb on the reads, yielding one entry per CDR3 protein. The table records fewer than 700,000 distinct CDR3 sequences, approximately 25% of them present only once. Sequencing used CD8+ T cells from PBMCs. The receptors derive from a human donor in good health (CMV status not recorded). Some clones in this sample may be carry-over from other donors' samples.

This clonotype was counted a few times. The genes are TRBV29-1 and TRBJ2-3; TRBD2 aligns across 7 bases. From germline, CDR1 is SQVTM and CDR2 ANQGSEA. There are 15 residues in the CDR3. Trimming took 0 bases from V and 2 from J; bases not matched to a gene: 5. CDR3 in amino acids: CSVEDWRGTTDTQYF. The CDR3 coding sequence is TGCAGCGTTGAAGATTGGCGGGGGACCACAGATACGCAGTATTTT.

This clonotype was observed a few times. The chain is built from TRBV24-1 and TRBJ1-1; no clear D. CDR3 length: 14 residues. Germline CDR1 reads KGHDR; CDR2 reads SFDVKD. Trimming cost V 5 bases and J 0 bases, with 9 bases left between them. The CDR3 region has the DNA TGTGCCACCAGTGGGGGTGACATGAACACTGAAGCTTTCTTT. This encodes CATSGGDMNTEAFF.

There are many counts of this clonotype. The chain employs TRBV6-2 or TRBV6-3 and TRBJ2-7, with D possibly TRBD2 on 7 matching bases. From germline, CDR1 is MNHEY and CDR2 SVGEGT. This CDR3 is built from 16 residues. Trimming removed 0 bases from V and 6 bases from J, with 18 bases in between. The CDR3 DNA sequence: TGTGCCAGCAGTTACTCGATCGGGGGGCGAAACAGCGAGCAGTACGTC. Protein: CASSYSIGGRNSEQYV.

Ten or more counts support this clonotype. This chain connects TRBV7-9 to TRBJ1-1; D not certain. V was shortened by 5 bases and J by 7 bases, with 5 bases between the two germline ends. The CDR3 length is 10 residues. The germline CDR1 and CDR2 sequences are SEHNR and FQNEAQ (reference sequence). The CDR3 sequence is CASSLLEAFF. The CDR3 DNA reads as TGTGCCAGCAGCCTTCTTGAAGCTTTCTTT.

The sample holds a few counts of this clonotype. CDR3 DNA: TGCAGCGTTGTCTCAGCGAGCCAAGCTAACTATGGCTACACCTTC. Translated: CSVVSASQANYGYTF. J is TRBJ1-2 and V is TRBV29-1, with D unresolved. The CDR3 is 15 residues long. V dropped 4 bases and J dropped 0 bases, with 15 bases sitting between them. CDR1 is SQVTM, CDR2 ANQGSEA, per germline.

The chain employs TRBV18 and TRBJ1-2; 8 bases align to TRBD1. The V segment lost 0 bases and the J segment 2 bases; nucleotides outside the gene matches: 5. The germline gives CDR1 KGHSH, CDR2 LQKENI. This CDR3 region has 16 residues. The CDR3 reads CASSPPMSGGNYGYTF. CDR3 in DNA: TGTGCCAGCTCACCACCGATGTCAGGGGGCAACTATGGCTACACCTTC.

This clonotype was observed a single time. The chain recombines TRBV5-6 with TRBJ1-1; 7 nucleotides align to TRBD1. This CDR3 has 16 amino acids. Trimming removed 2 bases from V and 3 bases from J; junction bases left unmatched: 10. Germline values: CDR1 SGHDT, CDR2 YYEEEE. For the CDR3, the DNA is TGTGCCAGCAGCTTACCCGGACAGGCCACGGACACTGAAGCTTTCTTT. It specifies CASSLPGQATDTEAFF. Variable domain in full (rest from reference TRBV5-6 and TRBJ1-1): DAGVTQSPTHLIKTRGQQVTLRCSPKSGHDTVSWYQQALGQGPQFIFQYYEEEERQRGNFPDRFSGHQFPNYSSELNVNALLLGDSALYLCASSLPGQATDTEAFFGQGTRLTVV.

This clonotype was recorded a few times. The chain joins TRBV27 to TRBJ2-3, with D perhaps matching TRBD2 (7 bases). With 10 bases removed from V and 5 bases from J, the gap between germline ends came to 19 bases. The germline CDR1 and CDR2 sequences are MNHEY and SMNVEV (reference sequence). The CDR3 runs to 14 residues. For the CDR3, the DNA is TGTGCCACCAGATGGGGGGGGGGCAAAGATACGCAGTATTTT. This translates into CATRWGGGKDTQYF.

This clonotype was counted ten times or more. The rearrangement joins TRBV28 to TRBJ1-1; D uncertain. Trimming took 3 bases from V and 5 from J, leaving 19 bases between them. Looked up from germline, CDR1 is MDHEN and CDR2 is SYDVKM. The length of the CDR3 is 16 residues. The chain's CDR3 is CASSFDSKGAGTEAFF. The CDR3 DNA reads as TGTGCCAGCAGTTTTGATTCGAAAGGAGCTGGGACTGAAGCTTTCTTT.

This clonotype was picked up many times. This chain joins TRBV7-9 and TRBJ1-1; 8 nucleotides match TRBD1. The junction had 6 bases not matched to a gene; V was cut back by 5 bases and J by 1 base. The length of the CDR3 is 15 residues. The germline V gene encodes CDR1 SEHNR and CDR2 FQNEAQ (reference sequence). The CDR3 sequence: CASSQPGQANTEAFF. The CDR3 nucleotides read TGTGCCAGCAGCCAACCGGGACAGGCGAACACTGAAGCTTTCTTT. The complete variable domain, with remaining parts taken from reference TRBV7-9 and TRBJ1-1, reads DTGVSQNPRHKITKRGQNVTFRCDPISEHNRLYWYRQTLGQGPEFLTYFQNEAQLEKSRLLSDRFSAERPKGSFSTLEIQRTEQGDSAMYLCASSQPGQANTEAFFGQGTRLTVV.

The chain carries TRBV27 and TRBJ2-1; no firm D call. The CDR3 is made up of 12 amino acids. Looked up from germline, CDR1 is MNHEY and CDR2 is SMNVEV (reference sequence). V shed 6 bases and J shed 5 bases, with 8 bases lying between them. CDR3 DNA sequence: TGTGCCAGCAGGACACATGACAATGAGCAGTTCTTC. It codes for CASRTHDNEQFF.

The rearrangement links TRBV20-1 to TRBJ2-2, with TRBD2 as a possible D gene (7 bases). The V and J ends lost 2 bases and 4 bases respectively, with 11 bases between them. The length of the CDR3 is 14 residues. Germline values: CDR1 DFQATT, CDR2 SNEGSKA (reference sequence). Written as DNA, the CDR3 is TGCAGTGCTAGAATCGGGGGGCCCACCGGGGAGCTGTTTTTT. Amino acid sequence: CSARIGGPTGELFF.

A remark on this clonotype: A read error may be the cause here, since a much bigger clone is one base away. The gene calls are TRBV6-1 and TRBJ1-1; no clear D gene. Germline lookup yields CDR1 MNHNS and CDR2 SASEGT. The CDR3 is 13 amino acids. This CDR3 reads CASSEGINTETFF. The CDR3 DNA is TGTGCCAGCAGTGAGGGGATTAACACTGAAACTTTCTTT.

A note on this clonotype: Possible read error: a much larger clone is one base away. The chain joins TRBV27 to TRBJ2-7; TRBD1 matches 8 bases. This CDR3 region has 12 residues. The V and J ends lost 10 bases and 2 bases, in that order; junction bases with no gene match: 4. The germline V gene has CDR1 MNHEY and CDR2 SMNVEV (reference sequence). The CDR3 here is CAIGTGAYEQYF. The CDR3 DNA is TGTGCCATCGGGACAGGAGCCTACGAGCAGTACTTC.